Listed here are 9 T cell receptor beta chains from one sample, sequenced in a study of T cell repertoires in ileal Crohn's disease. The protocol was immunoSEQ multiplex PCR, while the TCRdb copy is restricted to in-frame clones and leaves out a portion. The table has 30,000 to 35,000 clones, around 77% seen once. Sequencing was performed on ileal tissue. Receptors were obtained from an adult with Crohn's disease.

J is TRBJ2-3 and V is TRBV30; the D is unclear. With 0 bases removed from V and 2 bases from J, the gap between germline ends came to 9 bases. The CDR3 is 14 amino acids. Per the germline V gene, CDR1 is GTSNPN and CDR2 is SVGIG (reference sequence). The CDR3 is CAWSVLKPTDTQYF. The CDR3 bases are TGTGCCTGGAGTGTCCTGAAGCCCACAGATACGCAGTATTTT.

The rearrangement joins TRBV18 to TRBJ2-1; the D gene is possibly TRBD1 (5 bases). The V end lost 5 bases, the J end lost 8 bases, and 10 bases lay between the germline ends. The CDR3 spans 12 residues. The germline CDR1 and CDR2 sequences are KGHSH and LQKENI. Here the CDR3 reads CASSSLGDEQFF. CDR3 bases: TGTGCCAGCTCATCCCTAGGGGATGAGCAGTTCTTC.

The V and J genes are TRBV4-1 and TRBJ2-1; D is possibly TRBD1 or TRBD2 (10 bases each). The V end was cut by 0 bases, the J end by 7 bases, with 28 bases between. CDR1 is MGHRA, CDR2 YSYEKL, per germline. There are 20 residues in the CDR3. CDR3 nucleotides: TGCGCCAGCAGCCAAGATGGACAGGGGGTCTTGGTAGCGGGAGGAAATGAGCAGTTCTTC. Protein: CASSQDGQGVLVAGGNEQFF.

This chain joins TRBV16 and TRBJ2-5, with TRBD1 identical over 8 bases. Germline V gene lookup returns CDR1 KGHSY and CDR2 FQNENV. J gave up 2 bases and V 4 bases, and 6 bases lay outside the gene matches. CDR3 size: 15 residues. This CDR3 is CASSPGGARQETQYF. CDR3 in DNA: TGTGCCAGCAGCCCAGGGGGCGCCCGACAAGAGACCCAGTACTTC.

V is TRBV9 and J is TRBJ2-7, with 8 nucleotides matching TRBD1. V lost 1 base to trimming and J lost 3 bases; unmatched junction nucleotides: 6. Germline V gene lookup returns CDR1 SGDLS and CDR2 YYNGEE. The CDR3 length is 15 residues. CDR3 protein: CASSVSDRGYYEQYF. The CDR3 DNA reads TGTGCCAGCAGCGTAAGCGACAGGGGTTACTACGAGCAGTACTTC.

This clone was recorded once. The chain is built from TRBV2 and TRBJ2-1; 13 positions match TRBD2. Germline CDR1 is SNHLY and CDR2 is FYNNEI. J gave up 5 bases and V 3 bases, and 10 bases lay outside the gene matches. The CDR3 contains 18 residues. CDR3 region: CASSDSIGLAGAHNEQFF. Written as DNA, the CDR3 is TGTGCCAGCAGTGATTCTATTGGACTAGCGGGGGCCCACAATGAGCAGTTCTTC.

The chain recombines TRBV4-2 with TRBJ2-5, with a possible D match to TRBD1 (5 bases). Trimming cost V 4 bases and J 2 bases, with 17 bases left between them. The CDR3 totals 16 residues. Germline V gene lookup returns CDR1 LGHNA and CDR2 YNFKEQ. The CDR3 nucleotides read TGTGCCAGCAGCCCTCGAGGCGACAGATTACAAGAGACCCAGTACTTC. Residues: CASSPRGDRLQETQYF.

This sequence joins TRBV5-1 and TRBJ2-1; D unresolved. This CDR3 spans 11 amino acids. CDR1 and CDR2 from the germline V gene are SGHRS and YFSETQ. V dropped 0 bases and J dropped 10 bases, with 5 bases sitting between them. DNA for the CDR3: TGCGCCAGCAGCTTGGCCGTAGAGCAGTTCTTC. Amino acid sequence: CASSLAVEQFF.

The V gene is TRBV6-5, the J gene TRBJ1-2; D not resolved. CDR3 length: 12 amino acids. Germline-derived CDR1 and CDR2 are MNHEY and SVGAGI. Trimming stripped 2 bases from V and 8 bases from J, with 9 bases between. CDR3 sequence (DNA): TGTGCCAGCAGTTACGGGCGGGGAGGCTACACCTTC. This encodes CASSYGRGGYTF.